Sequencing of this T cell receptor beta chain was carried out in a study of identical twins. The CDR3 extends over 13 amino acids. The V gene's germline CDR1 is DFQATT and CDR2 SNEGSKA (reference sequence). TCRdb independently ran MiXCR on the 5' RACE reads; one entry per CDR3 protein. The sample lists a few hundred thousand distinct CDR3 sequences; 12% to 15% were seen once. These data were also reused for a study on yellow fever vaccine responses in identical twins.

The chain employs TRBV20-1 and TRBJ2-7; TRBD1 aligns across 9 bases. The sequenced material came from CD4+ T cells sorted from blood. This clonotype was sampled from a woman aged 18-35 years in good health. In DNA, the CDR3 is TGCAGCAGCTTGGGGACAGGGAACTACGAGCAGTACTTC. Encoded protein: CSSLGTGNYEQYF.